The 29 T cell receptor beta chains listed next were all sequenced from one sample in a study of blood T cell repertoires in COVID-19. Produced via immunoSEQ multiplex PCR; TCRdb's table is partial and in-frame only. Of roughly 200,000 clones in the sample, 70% to 90% were seen once. The sample comprised peripheral blood. The receptors come from a woman between 40 and 55 years old who had recovered from COVID-19.

The chain has TRBV30 and TRBJ2-1, with D uncertain. CDR3 length equals 14 residues. Germline assignment: CDR1 GTSNPN and CDR2 SVGIG (reference sequence). V lost 0 bases, J lost 4 bases, and 10 bases lay in between. In nucleotides, the CDR3 is TGTGCCTGGAGTGTGGAACTAAATTACAATGAGCAGTTCTTC. Translating it yields CAWSVELNYNEQFF.

The chain links TRBV6-6 to TRBJ2-7, with D tentatively TRBD2 (5 bases). Per germline, CDR1 MNHNY and CDR2 SVGAGI (reference sequence). Trimming cost V 2 bases and J 4 bases, with 18 bases left between them. This CDR3 is built from 16 residues. CDR3 protein: CASSYPAGKLVYEQYF. CDR3 nucleotide sequence: TGTGCCAGCAGTTACCCCGCCGGGAAGCTAGTTTACGAGCAGTACTTC.

The chain has TRBV5-5 and TRBJ2-7; 7 nucleotides match TRBD1. The CDR3 loop spans 16 amino acids. The V and J ends lost 0 bases and 2 bases, in that order; junction bases with no gene match: 8. Germline assignment: CDR1 SGHKS and CDR2 YYEKEE (reference sequence). This CDR3 is CASSLGPGTATYEQYF. The DNA for the CDR3 is TGTGCCAGCAGCTTGGGCCCCGGGACAGCCACCTACGAGCAGTACTTC. Looking up the rest from reference TRBV5-5 and TRBJ2-7 gives the full variable domain: DAGVTQSPTHLIKTRGQQVTLRCSPISGHKSVSWYQQVLGQGPQFIFQYYEKEERGRGNFPDRFSARQFPNYSSELNVNALLLGDSALYLCASSLGPGTATYEQYFGPGTRLTVT.

This clone was observed a handful of times. The rearrangement links TRBV4-1 to TRBJ2-7, with 9 positions matching TRBD1. The J segment lost 0 bases and the V segment lost 1 base, leaving 4 bases of the junction unmatched. Germline CDR1 MGHRA, CDR2 YSYEKL. The CDR3 loop spans 16 amino acids. CDR3 protein: CASSQGWTGDSYEQYF. As DNA, the CDR3 is TGCGCCAGCAGCCAAGGGTGGACAGGGGACTCCTACGAGCAGTACTTC.

The rearrangement links TRBV5-4 to TRBJ2-7, with TRBD2 identical over 7 bases. The CDR3 has 15 residues. Germline CDR1 and CDR2: SGHNT and YYREEE (reference sequence). V gave up 5 bases and J gave up 6 bases; unmatched junction bases: 14. The CDR3 nucleotides read TGTGCCAGCAGTCAACCCGATGGGGGGAGGGCCGAGCAGTACTTC. Protein sequence: CASSQPDGGRAEQYF.

This sequence joins TRBV6-5 and TRBJ1-2; D ambiguous. This CDR3 has 14 amino acids. Trimming shortened V by 4 bases and J by 5 bases, and 14 bases separated the two germline ends. The germline gives CDR1 MNHEY, CDR2 SVGAGI. The CDR3 spells CASSSPAGGYGYTF. In nucleotides, the CDR3 is TGTGCCAGCAGTTCCCCGGCGGGTGGGTATGGCTACACCTTC.

CDR3 sequence: CASSISSNQPQHF. The DNA of the CDR3 is TGTGCCAGCAGCATCTCTAGCAATCAGCCCCAGCATTTT. The V call is TRBV9, the J call TRBJ1-5; D uncertain. This CDR3 is 13 amino acids long. With 4 bases removed from V and 0 bases from J, the gap between germline ends came to 5 bases. Germline lookup yields CDR1 SGDLS and CDR2 YYNGEE.

The genes are TRBV4-2 and TRBJ1-1; D gene ambiguous. V was shortened by 4 bases and J by 3 bases, with 9 bases between the two germline ends. The CDR3 is 13 residues long. Germline loops: CDR1 LGHNA, CDR2 YNFKEQ. The DNA for the CDR3 is TGTGCCAGCAGCCTGGAGGTCGACACTGAAGCTTTCTTT. This encodes CASSLEVDTEAFF.

The chain carries TRBV12-5 and TRBJ2-7; 11 bases map to TRBD2. Germline CDR1 LGHNT, CDR2 FRNRAP. Trimming took 4 bases from V and 2 from J; bases not matched to a gene: 13. The CDR3 is 18 amino acids. CDR3 amino acids: CASGSSAGTSGSPYEQYF. For the CDR3, the DNA is TGTGCTAGTGGTTCCTCCGCCGGGACTAGCGGAAGTCCCTACGAGCAGTACTTC.

The chain recombines TRBV18 with TRBJ1-4; a possible D gene is TRBD1 (6 bases). This CDR3 is 13 amino acids long. V lost 1 base to trimming and J lost 14 bases, with 14 bases between them. CDR1 is KGHSH and CDR2 is LQKENI in the germline V gene. The CDR3 DNA sequence: TGTGCCAGCTCACCACTACAGGGAGAGGTGCTGTTTTTT. Protein: CASSPLQGEVLFF. Filled out from reference TRBV18 and TRBJ1-4, the complete variable domain reads NAGVMQNPRHLVRRRGQEARLRCSPMKGHSHVYWYRQLPEEGLKFMVYLQKENIIDESGMPKERFSAEFPKEGPSILRIQQVVRGDSAAYFCASSPLQGEVLFFGSGTQLSVL.

J is TRBJ1-5 and V is TRBV19; possibly TRBD1 for D (6 bases). The CDR3 extends over 13 amino acids. Germline values: CDR1 LNHDA, CDR2 SQIVND (reference sequence). The V gene lost 7 bases and the J gene lost 6 bases, with 13 bases spanning the gap. This CDR3 reads CASKGGVGQPQHF. CDR3 sequence (DNA): TGTGCCAGTAAGGGGGGGGTTGGTCAGCCCCAGCATTTT.

The chain is built from TRBV6-2 or TRBV6-3 and TRBJ1-5; maybe TRBD1 (5 bases). CDR3 length: 16 residues. Looked up from germline, CDR1 is MNHEY and CDR2 is SVGEGT. V was trimmed by 5 bases and J by 2 bases, leaving 16 bases between them. The CDR3 DNA reads as TGTGCCAGCAGTCCGGCGGGGCCCTTGGGCAATCAGCCCCAGCATTTT. This sequence encodes CASSPAGPLGNQPQHF.

The V call is TRBV3-1 (or the pseudogene TRBV3-2), the J call TRBJ2-7; D is perhaps TRBD1 (5 bases). The V gene lost 1 base and the J gene lost 5 bases, with 9 bases spanning the gap. CDR3 length equals 13 residues. Germline assignment: CDR1 LGHDT and CDR2 YNNKEL (reference sequence). CDR3 residues: CASSQVSGNEQYF. The CDR3 DNA follows: TGTGCCAGCAGCCAAGTGTCAGGGAACGAGCAGTACTTC.

The chain joins TRBV7-2 to TRBJ2-3; D may be TRBD2 (6 bases). The length of the CDR3 is 15 residues. V lost 5 bases to trimming and J lost 0 bases, with 12 bases between them. Germline loops: CDR1 SGHTA, CDR2 FQGNSA. CDR3 amino acids: CASSPVSGSTDTQYF. For the CDR3, the DNA is TGTGCCAGCAGCCCTGTTAGCGGTAGCACAGATACGCAGTATTTT.

The J gene is TRBJ2-1, the V gene TRBV4-2; TRBD2 agrees at 11 bases. With V trimmed by 5 bases and J by 7 bases, 13 bases remained unmatched. The CDR3 extends over 17 amino acids. Germline assignment: CDR1 LGHNA and CDR2 YNFKEQ. The CDR3 region is CASSSTILAGAGNEQFF. CDR3 bases: TGTGCCAGCAGCTCAACCATACTAGCGGGAGCCGGGAATGAGCAGTTCTTC.

V usage is TRBV4-3 and J usage is TRBJ1-5, with D perhaps TRBD1 (6 bases). This CDR3 comprises 14 residues. Trimming left V 4 bases short and J 6 bases short, with 13 bases between. Germline-derived CDR1 and CDR2 are LGHNA and YSLEER. CDR3 bases: TGCGCCAGCAGCCGACAGGTTTACAGTCAGCCCCAGCATTTT. This encodes CASSRQVYSQPQHF.

J is TRBJ2-7 and V is TRBV9; TRBD1 matches 9 bases. With 0 bases clipped from V and 9 bases from J, the junction kept 10 bases outside the gene matches. The CDR3 totals 15 residues. The germline V gene has CDR1 SGDLS and CDR2 YYNGEE. CDR3 amino acids: CASSVAPGQGPRQYF. As DNA, the CDR3 is TGTGCCAGCAGCGTAGCTCCGGGACAGGGCCCGCGGCAGTACTTC.

This clone was observed a handful of times. The CDR3 DNA reads as TGTGCCAGCAGCGAGCGGTTTATGGGCTACACCTTC. It translates to CASSERFMGYTF. This rearrangement joins TRBV3-1 (or the pseudogene TRBV3-2) to TRBJ1-2; D gene unclear. Germline assignment: CDR1 LGHDT and CDR2 YNNKEL (reference sequence). There are 12 residues in the CDR3. V lost 5 bases to trimming and J lost 8 bases, with 12 bases between them.

This clone has only one observation. Here the CDR3 DNA reads TGCGCCAGCAGCTTGATGGGGCAGCCGGAGGAGACCCAGTACTTC. Encoded protein: CASSLMGQPEETQYF. The rearrangement links TRBV5-1 to TRBJ2-5, with a possible D match to TRBD1 (5 bases). CDR3 length: 15 amino acids. CDR1 and CDR2 from the germline V gene are SGHRS and YFSETQ. V was shortened by 1 base and J by 5 bases, with 15 bases between the two germline ends.

The rearrangement joins TRBV5-1 to TRBJ2-5, with TRBD2 matching over 7 bases. Germline CDR1 SGHRS, CDR2 YFSETQ. The V gene end was trimmed by 3 bases and the J gene end by 5 bases; junction bases not matched to a gene: 10. This CDR3 spans 15 amino acids. The CDR3 protein is CASSSSLGGGETQYF. CDR3 DNA sequence: TGCGCCAGCAGCTCGAGCCTTGGGGGAGGGGAGACCCAGTACTTC.

This sequence joins TRBV5-1 and TRBJ2-1, with TRBD2 identical over 12 bases. Germline CDR1 and CDR2: SGHRS and YFSETQ. The CDR3 totals 18 residues. Trimming took 3 bases from V and 1 from J; bases not matched to a gene: 8. The CDR3 DNA reads TGCGCCAGCAGCTCCCTAGCGGGAGGGCCCAGATCCTACAATGAGCAGTTCTTC. Residues: CASSSLAGGPRSYNEQFF.

Points on this clone: Its ends do not fully match the called genes, so a read error is possible. The chain couples TRBV7-9 to TRBJ1-4, with D uncertain. CDR3 length: 14 amino acids. Germline V gene lookup returns CDR1 SEHNR and CDR2 FQNEAQ (reference sequence). The CDR3 here is CANSGGLGNEKLFF. The CDR3 region has the DNA TGTGCCAACAGCGGAGGCTTGGGGAATGAAAAACTGTTTTTT. The full variable domain, in which reference TRBV7-9 and TRBJ1-4 provide the parts outside the CDR3, is DTGVSQNPRHKITKRGQNVTFRCDPISEHNRLYWYRQTLGQGPEFLTYFQNEAQLEKSRLLSDRFSAERPKGSFSTLEIQRTEQGDSAMYLCANSGGLGNEKLFFGSGTQLSVL.

The CDR3 nucleotides read TGTGCCAGCAGTCCACCACAGGGCGGGAACATTCAGTACTTC. This translates into CASSPPQGGNIQYF. V and J are TRBV28 and TRBJ2-4; maybe TRBD1 (6 bases). This CDR3 contains 14 residues. Germline loops: CDR1 MDHEN, CDR2 SYDVKM. Trimming pared 5 bases from V and 7 bases from J, leaving 15 bases between.

This clone occurred once. The chain combines TRBV27 with TRBJ1-6; D perhaps matches TRBD1 (5 bases). The CDR3 consists of 17 residues. The germline CDR1 and CDR2 sequences are MNHEY and SMNVEV (reference sequence). V was clipped by 5 bases and J by 10 bases, with 24 bases between them. CDR3 DNA sequence: TGTGCCAGCAGTCGGTTACTTGGGGCGGGAGAAGACTCACCCCTCCACTTT. This codes for CASSRLLGAGEDSPLHF.

The chain links TRBV28 to TRBJ1-2; 9 bases are a match to TRBD1. Trimming removed 6 bases from V and 8 bases from J; junction bases left unmatched: 10. CDR3 length: 14 residues. Germline loops: CDR1 MDHEN, CDR2 SYDVKM. The CDR3 protein is CASSQLRTGVGYTF. CDR3 nucleotide sequence: TGTGCCAGCAGCCAACTTAGGACAGGGGTAGGCTACACCTTC.

This CDR3 reads CASSRITGDEQFF. DNA for the CDR3: TGTGCCAGCAGCCGAATAACAGGGGATGAGCAGTTCTTC. The chain uses TRBV7-3 and TRBJ2-1; 7 bases fit TRBD1. Germline values: CDR1 SGHTA, CDR2 FQGTGA. The CDR3 covers 13 residues. Trimming removed 5 bases from V and 8 bases from J; junction bases left unmatched: 6.

The gene calls are TRBV9 and TRBJ2-1; 14 bases fit TRBD2. Germline CDR1 is SGDLS and CDR2 is YYNGEE. J gave up 9 bases and V 4 bases, and 9 bases lay outside the gene matches. This CDR3 has 16 amino acids. Written as DNA, the CDR3 is TGTGCCAGCAGCCCCTCGGGACTAGCGGGAGAGAGTGAGCAGTTCTTC. Its protein product is CASSPSGLAGESEQFF.

V is TRBV15 and J is TRBJ2-5; 10 bases match TRBD1. CDR3 length: 16 amino acids. Unmatched junction bases numbered 5, after V lost 1 base and J lost 3 bases. Germline V gene lookup returns CDR1 LNHNV and CDR2 YYDKDF (reference sequence). CDR3 sequence: CATSRGGQGTKETQYF. CDR3 bases: TGTGCCACCAGCAGAGGGGGACAGGGGACTAAAGAGACCCAGTACTTC.

V gene TRBV18 combines with J gene TRBJ2-7; D remains unclear. Germline V gene lookup returns CDR1 KGHSH and CDR2 LQKENI. The V gene lost 3 bases and the J gene lost 6 bases, with 15 bases spanning the gap. The length of the CDR3 is 14 residues. The CDR3 DNA sequence: TGTGCCAGCTCACCCCTAGACCTAAGTCCCGAGCAGTACTTC. This translates into CASSPLDLSPEQYF.